A single sample gave rise to the 20 T cell receptor beta chains below, sequenced in a study of shared clonotypes between healthy human individuals. Assay: immunoSEQ multiplex PCR; the TCRdb copy retains only in-frame clones and omits some. Of about 680,000 clones listed, around 90% are singletons. Terminally differentiated effector memory CD45RA+ cells were excluded by CCR7 positive selection of CD45RO-negative cells. The sequenced sample was naive CD8+ T cells sorted from blood. These receptors were collected from a man aged 25 to 45 in good health.

On this clone: This same CDR3 is encoded by further DNA sequences in the sample. V and J are TRBV27 and TRBJ2-7; D not resolved. The CDR3 has 13 amino acids. V was clipped by 3 bases and J by 0 bases, with 6 bases between them. From germline, CDR1 is MNHEY and CDR2 SMNVEV (reference sequence). This CDR3 is CASSFGRSYEQYF. The CDR3 DNA sequence: TGTGCCAGCAGTTTCGGGCGCTCCTACGAGCAGTACTTC.

The gene calls are TRBV29-1 and TRBJ2-1, with a possible D match to TRBD2 (6 bases). The CDR3 runs to 12 residues. The V gene lost 3 bases and the J gene lost 15 bases, with 18 bases spanning the gap. CDR1 is SQVTM and CDR2 is ANQGSEA in the germline V gene. CDR3 DNA sequence: TGCAGCGTTGAGGCTAGCGCTTATCAGGGGTTCTTC. Protein: CSVEASAYQGFF.

The genes are TRBV6-5 and TRBJ1-5; 8 bases are shared with TRBD1. Germline V gene sequence: CDR1 MNHEY, CDR2 SVGAGI. The CDR3 extends over 14 amino acids. V lost 6 bases and J lost 5; bases outside the gene matches: 6. The CDR3 DNA reads as TGTGCCAGCAGCCTAGGACAGGGTGATCAGCCCCAGCATTTT. It encodes CASSLGQGDQPQHF.

This chain uses TRBV28 with TRBJ2-1; 7 bases are a match to TRBD2. Per the germline V gene, CDR1 is MDHEN and CDR2 is SYDVKM. V was clipped by 5 bases and J by 5 bases; unmatched bases: 9. This CDR3 comprises 15 residues. The CDR3 DNA reads as TGTGCCAGCAGTCCCCTGGGGCTAGCGGACAATGAGCAGTTCTTC. As protein: CASSPLGLADNEQFF.

CDR3 in amino acids: CASSFNGFSGTWDTQYF. The CDR3 DNA is TGTGCCAGCAGTTTTAATGGTTTTAGCGGGACATGGGATACGCAGTATTTT. This chain joins TRBV28 and TRBJ2-3, with 8 bases lining up with TRBD2. The CDR3 contains 17 residues. From germline, CDR1 is MDHEN and CDR2 SYDVKM. Trimming removed 3 bases from V and 6 bases from J; junction bases left unmatched: 14.

This clone was detected a few times. The chain links TRBV4-1 to TRBJ1-5, with D possibly TRBD1 on 6 matching bases. Germline V CDR1 and CDR2: MGHRA, YSYEKL. The CDR3 runs 14 residues. The germline V and J ends were trimmed by 4 bases and 5 bases, with 12 bases remaining between them. Here the CDR3 DNA reads TGCGCCAGCAGCCCGGAGACAGGTCATCAGCCCCAGCATTTT. Encoded protein: CASSPETGHQPQHF.

This clone was recorded a few times. J is TRBJ2-2 and V is TRBV11-2; D is unclear. The CDR3 has 13 amino acids. Germline V CDR1 and CDR2: SGHAT, FQNNGV. The V gene lost 4 bases and the J gene lost 4 bases, with 7 bases spanning the gap. The CDR3 DNA reads as TGTGCCAGCAGCTCCCTGGGCACCGGGGAGCTGTTTTTT. As protein: CASSSLGTGELFF.

This sequence joins TRBV28 and TRBJ1-5; D not certain. Trimming cost V 8 bases and J 0 bases, with 11 bases left between them. Germline CDR1 is MDHEN and CDR2 is SYDVKM. This CDR3 is 14 amino acids long. DNA of the CDR3: TGTGCCAGCTTACAGAGGGTTAGCAATCAGCCCCAGCATTTT. Protein product: CASLQRVSNQPQHF.

The chain has TRBV4-1 and TRBJ2-5; TRBD2 aligns across 7 bases. There are 15 residues in the CDR3. V shed 0 bases and J 4 bases; nucleotides not matched to a gene: 5. CDR1 and CDR2 from the germline V gene are MGHRA and YSYEKL. Here the CDR3 reads CASSQETGGRETQYF. DNA for the CDR3: TGCGCCAGCAGCCAAGAAACGGGAGGCCGAGAGACCCAGTACTTC.

The gene calls are TRBV28 and TRBJ1-5; D is possibly TRBD1 (6 bases). The V and J ends lost 8 bases and 4 bases respectively, with 18 bases between them. The CDR3 spans 15 residues. CDR1 MDHEN and CDR2 SYDVKM come from the germline V gene. The CDR3 coding sequence is TGTGCCAGCGGACCTCCCAGGGGAGGAAATCAGCCCCAGCATTTT. Translated: CASGPPRGGNQPQHF.

V gene TRBV5-4 combines with J gene TRBJ2-7; the D is unclear. CDR3 length: 13 residues. V lost 4 bases and J 2 bases, leaving 10 bases between the germline ends. Germline V lookup: CDR1 SGHNT, CDR2 YYREEE (reference sequence). As DNA, the CDR3 is TGTGCCAGCAGCCCGGGCAGAGCCTACGAGCAGTACTTC. This encodes CASSPGRAYEQYF.

The chain joins TRBV29-1 to TRBJ2-1, with 10 bases matching TRBD2. CDR3 length: 13 amino acids. Per germline, CDR1 SQVTM and CDR2 ANQGSEA. Trimming cost V 1 base and J 8 bases; bases outside gene matches: 2. CDR3 region: CSVEALAGDEQFF. The CDR3 DNA reads as TGCAGCGTTGAAGCTCTAGCGGGAGATGAGCAGTTCTTC.

Comment on this clone: Other DNA sequences in the sample encode the same CDR3. J is TRBJ2-7 and V is TRBV7-2, with 11 bases fitting TRBD2. The CDR3 runs 15 residues. CDR1 is SGHTA and CDR2 is FQGNSA in the germline V gene. With 0 bases clipped from V and 4 bases from J, the junction kept 2 bases outside the gene matches. CDR3 nucleotide sequence: TGTGCCAGCAGCTTAGCCACTAGCGGGAGTTACGAGCAGTACTTC. It specifies CASSLATSGSYEQYF.

V gene TRBV6-6 combines with J gene TRBJ2-7; TRBD1 agrees at 8 bases. With V trimmed by 2 bases and J by 4 bases, 10 bases remained unmatched. This CDR3 contains 16 residues. The germline gives CDR1 MNHNY, CDR2 SVGAGI (reference sequence). CDR3 sequence (DNA): TGTGCCAGCAGTTACCCGTCGGGACAGGAGGGATACGAGCAGTACTTC. Its translation is CASSYPSGQEGYEQYF.

The rearrangement joins TRBV13 to TRBJ2-3; perhaps TRBD2 as D (6 bases). There are 14 residues in the CDR3. The V and J ends lost 6 bases and 2 bases respectively, with 12 bases between them. Germline CDR1 and CDR2: PRHDT and FYEKMQ (reference sequence). CDR3 in DNA: TGTGCCAGCAGGTCCCGCGGGGACACAGATACGCAGTATTTT. Residues: CASRSRGDTDTQYF.

The chain couples TRBV4-1 to TRBJ1-5, with D hard to call. The CDR3 has 16 amino acids. Germline lookup yields CDR1 MGHRA and CDR2 YSYEKL. V was pared by 0 bases and J by 0 bases, with 9 bases between. The CDR3 loop is CASSQDWRNSNQPQHF. CDR3 nucleotides: TGCGCCAGCAGCCAAGATTGGAGAAATAGCAATCAGCCCCAGCATTTT.

The gene calls are TRBV11-3 and TRBJ2-7; D is possibly TRBD1 or TRBD2 (6 bases each). V lost 0 bases to trimming and J lost 6 bases, with 18 bases between them. Germline values: CDR1 SGHNT, CDR2 YENEEA. The CDR3 loop spans 16 amino acids. CDR3 loop: CASSLDGGGLIGEQYF. The CDR3 DNA reads as TGTGCCAGCAGCTTAGATGGTGGGGGGCTGATCGGCGAGCAGTACTTC.

The chain joins TRBV7-9 to TRBJ2-4, with D perhaps matching TRBD1 (6 bases). This CDR3 has 15 residues. Germline lookup yields CDR1 SEHNR and CDR2 FQNEAQ (reference sequence). V was pared by 6 bases and J by 2 bases, with 14 bases between. DNA for the CDR3: TGTGCCAGCAGTTCAAACAGGGTTCCCAAAAACATTCAGTACTTC. Translating gives CASSSNRVPKNIQYF.

The V call is TRBV28, the J call TRBJ1-1; a possible D gene is TRBD1 (6 bases). Trimming cost V 5 bases and J 6 bases, with 22 bases left between them. CDR3 size: 16 residues. From germline, CDR1 is MDHEN and CDR2 SYDVKM. The DNA for the CDR3 is TGTGCCAGCAGTCTTACCCTTGGGGGGCTCCCCCCTGAAGCTTTCTTT. Amino acids: CASSLTLGGLPPEAFF. The complete variable domain, with remaining parts taken from reference TRBV28 and TRBJ1-1, reads DVKVTQSSRYLVKRTGEKVFLECVQDMDHENMFWYRQDPGLGLRLIYFSYDVKMKEKGDIPEGYSVSREKKERFSLILESASTNQTSMYLCASSLTLGGLPPEAFFGQGTRLTVV.

The chain has TRBV29-1 and TRBJ2-5; the D call may be TRBD1 or TRBD2 (6 bases each). The germline V gene has CDR1 SQVTM and CDR2 ANQGSEA. CDR3 length equals 14 residues. Trimming removed 3 bases from V and 5 bases from J, with 16 bases in between. CDR3 coding DNA: TGCAGCGTTGACGATAGCGGAGGGGGGGAGACCCAGTACTTC. Translating gives CSVDDSGGGETQYF.